This TCR beta chain emerged from a study of blood T cells in healthy people across ages. Using a J-beta primer mix together with a sample-barcoded 5' primer, a second PCR was run for roughly 7 to 11 cycles. Researchers report that each sample yielded at least 2.5 million CDR3-containing paired-end reads. TCRdb redid the calling of the 5' RACE reads with MiXCR, one entry per CDR3 protein. The data hold hundreds of thousands of distinct CDR3 sequences, with approximately 31% observed a single time. Researchers isolated at least 6.5 million PBMCs per sample. Per sample, at least 6 micrograms of total RNA were extracted. Trimming took 7 bases from V and 5 from J, leaving 17 bases between them. CDR3 length: 14 amino acids. Germline V gene sequence: CDR1 SGHTA, CDR2 FQGNSA. This clonotype occurred many times. No antigen is known for it. General study results and limits: Donor CMV infection status was unknown, possibly confounding age-related changes in expanded clonotypes.

The receptor was derived from a woman of 80 years or more in good health. The sequencing sample was made of blood. This chain connects TRBV7-2 to TRBJ2-5, with D perhaps matching TRBD2 (7 bases). The CDR3 bases are TGTGCCAGCACAAGGGGGGGGGGGAAGGAGACCCAGTACTTC. This gives the protein CASTRGGGKETQYF.